The 20 T cell receptor beta chains given below trace back to one sample, sequenced in a study of blood T cell repertoires in COVID-19. The method was immunoSEQ multiplex PCR; TCRdb's version includes in-frame clones alone and lacks a portion of them. The sample yields 110,000 or so clones, roughly 88% seen once. Sequencing was performed on peripheral blood. All receptors come from a woman between 70 and 85 years old who had recovered from COVID-19.

The chain carries TRBV2 and TRBJ1-1; weak D call: TRBD1 (6 bases). Trimming left V 6 bases short and J 3 bases short, with 14 bases between. Germline CDR1 and CDR2: SNHLY and FYNNEI. There are 14 residues in the CDR3. The CDR3 DNA sequence: TGTGCCAGCAGCCAGCGGGACAAGTACACTGAAGCTTTCTTT. As protein: CASSQRDKYTEAFF.

J is TRBJ1-1 and V is TRBV28; 7 bases fit TRBD1. J lost 0 bases, V lost 6 bases, and 4 bases had no gene match. From germline, CDR1 is MDHEN and CDR2 SYDVKM. The CDR3 consists of 14 residues. The CDR3 DNA reads as TGTGCCAGCAGCCCCGGGACAGTGAACACTGAAGCTTTCTTT. Translated, it gives CASSPGTVNTEAFF.

The chain combines TRBV7-9 with TRBJ2-5; 7 bases align to TRBD1. The length of the CDR3 is 14 residues. Germline V gene sequence: CDR1 SEHNR, CDR2 FQNEAQ (reference sequence). Trimming removed 4 bases from V and 7 bases from J; junction bases left unmatched: 9. The CDR3 sequence is CASSSSEAGGTQYF. Here the CDR3 DNA reads TGTGCCAGCAGCTCCAGTGAGGCAGGGGGGACCCAGTACTTC.

This sequence joins TRBV12-3 or TRBV12-4 and TRBJ1-1; no definite D call. The CDR3 contains 12 residues. Trimming shortened V by 4 bases and J by 4 bases, and 7 bases separated the two germline ends. CDR3 region: CASSSLATEAFF. In DNA, the CDR3 is TGTGCCAGCAGTTCCCTGGCCACTGAAGCTTTCTTT.

The chain combines TRBV4-3 with TRBJ2-5, with a weak D call TRBD2 (5 bases). The CDR3 runs 15 residues. The V gene lost 1 base and the J gene lost 4 bases, with 13 bases spanning the gap. CDR1 and CDR2 from the germline V gene are LGHNA and YSLEER. The CDR3 region is CASSQGAMEVETQYF. DNA for the CDR3: TGCGCCAGCAGCCAAGGTGCAATGGAGGTAGAGACCCAGTACTTC.

This clone was observed a handful of times. The chain joins TRBV19 to TRBJ1-6; 9 nucleotides line up with TRBD1. V gave up 11 bases and J gave up 10 bases; unmatched junction bases: 9. Germline-derived CDR1 and CDR2 are LNHDA and SQIVND (reference sequence). The CDR3 has 13 amino acids. As DNA, the CDR3 is TGTGCCGGCGGACAGGGGTCGGGCTCACCCCTCCACTTT. Translated: CAGGQGSGSPLHF.

The chain combines TRBV9 with TRBJ2-7; 8 bases are shared with TRBD1. CDR1 SGDLS and CDR2 YYNGEE come from the germline V gene. J gave up 3 bases and V 4 bases, and 6 bases lay outside the gene matches. This CDR3 is 14 amino acids long. In nucleotides, the CDR3 is TGTGCCAGCAGCCGGACAGGGCTCGGCTACGAGCAGTACTTC. It encodes CASSRTGLGYEQYF.

V and J are TRBV20-1 and TRBJ1-1, with D hard to call. From germline, CDR1 is DFQATT and CDR2 SNEGSKA (reference sequence). The CDR3 has 11 residues. V shed 3 bases and J shed 4 bases, with 6 bases lying between them. The CDR3 DNA reads as TGCAGTGCTAGCCAAATCACTGAAGCTTTCTTT. It translates to CSASQITEAFF.

The count of this clone is one. V and J are TRBV7-2 and TRBJ2-3; the D gene is possibly TRBD2 (5 bases). V lost 1 base and J lost 0, with 14 bases in between. CDR3 length equals 17 residues. Germline CDR1 reads SGHTA; CDR2 reads FQGNSA. This chain's CDR3 is CASSLVGAASSTDTQYF. The DNA for the CDR3 is TGTGCCAGCAGCTTAGTGGGAGCAGCCTCAAGCACAGATACGCAGTATTTT.

The chain is built from TRBV28 and TRBJ2-2; perhaps TRBD1 as D (7 bases). The CDR3 consists of 15 residues. Germline assignment: CDR1 MDHEN and CDR2 SYDVKM. V was pared by 8 bases and J by 1 base, with 14 bases between. The CDR3 spells CASAEGQKNTGELFF. In DNA, the CDR3 is TGTGCCAGCGCGGAGGGACAGAAGAACACCGGGGAGCTGTTTTTT.

The chain recombines TRBV11-2 with TRBJ1-3, with unresolved D. Germline loops: CDR1 SGHAT, CDR2 FQNNGV. The CDR3 consists of 16 residues. V was trimmed by 4 bases and J by 4 bases, leaving 17 bases between them. The CDR3 DNA reads as TGTGCCAGCAGCTCCTTGACTCGCCCATTGGGAAACACCATATATTTT. Residues: CASSSLTRPLGNTIYF.

This sequence joins TRBV7-2 and TRBJ2-7; TRBD1 aligns across 9 bases. Unmatched junction bases numbered 0, after V lost 3 bases and J lost 3 bases. Germline values: CDR1 SGHTA, CDR2 FQGNSA. The CDR3 contains 13 residues. The CDR3 coding sequence is TGTGCCAGCAGCTTGACAGGGGGCTACGAGCAGTACTTC. This translates into CASSLTGGYEQYF.

The chain joins TRBV7-9 to TRBJ2-5; 7 bases agree with TRBD2. The length of the CDR3 is 16 residues. J gave up 5 bases and V 5 bases, and 14 bases lay outside the gene matches. From germline, CDR1 is SEHNR and CDR2 FQNEAQ (reference sequence). The CDR3: CASSTSSGSPGETQYF. DNA of the CDR3: TGTGCCAGCAGCACCTCTAGCGGCTCTCCCGGGGAGACCCAGTACTTC.

The chain has TRBV19 and TRBJ2-1, with a weak D call TRBD1 (6 bases). The CDR3 consists of 12 residues. V was clipped by 5 bases and J by 7 bases, with 9 bases between them. Per the germline V gene, CDR1 is LNHDA and CDR2 is SQIVND (reference sequence). The CDR3 nucleotides are TGTGCCAGTAGTTCACAGGGAAATGAGCAGTTCTTC. This encodes CASSSQGNEQFF.

The rearrangement joins TRBV5-1 to TRBJ2-7, with 7 bases fitting TRBD1. The germline gives CDR1 SGHRS, CDR2 YFSETQ. The ends lost 5 bases at V and 2 bases at J; junction bases unmatched: 10. The CDR3 length is 15 residues. The CDR3 nucleotides are TGCGCCAGCAGTCTTATCCCGGGACAGACCTACGAGCAGTACTTC. Translation: CASSLIPGQTYEQYF. The variable domain in full, completed from reference TRBV5-1 and TRBJ2-7, reads KAGVTQTPRYLIKTRGQQVTLSCSPISGHRSVSWYQQTPGQGLQFLFEYFSETQRNKGNFPGRFSGRQFSNSRSEMNVSTLELGDSALYLCASSLIPGQTYEQYFGPGTRLTVT.

The chain couples TRBV5-1 to TRBJ2-1; 9 bases agree with TRBD2. V trimming: 4 bases; J trimming: 5 bases; junction bases outside the gene matches: 7. This CDR3 has 15 residues. Germline values: CDR1 SGHRS, CDR2 YFSETQ. CDR3 DNA: TGCGCCAGCAGCCCGAGGGCGGGGGGGGACAATGAGCAGTTCTTC. Amino acid sequence: CASSPRAGGDNEQFF.

The V and J genes are TRBV27 and TRBJ1-6, with 9 bases identical to TRBD1. After removal of 5 bases from V and 7 bases from J, the junction contained 6 bases not matched to a gene. Looked up from germline, CDR1 is MNHEY and CDR2 is SMNVEV (reference sequence). This CDR3 region has 15 residues. CDR3 protein: CASSPDRGGNSPLHF. Here the CDR3 DNA reads TGTGCCAGCAGTCCGGACAGGGGAGGAAATTCACCCCTCCACTTT.

The CDR3 region is CASGGFEQYF. CDR3 nucleotides: TGTGCCAGCGGGGGCTTCGAGCAGTACTTC. This rearrangement joins TRBV28 to TRBJ2-7; TRBD1 might be the D (6 bases). In germline, CDR1 is MDHEN, CDR2 SYDVKM. The V end was cut by 8 bases, the J end by 6 bases, with 8 bases between. The CDR3 has 10 residues.

The chain is built from TRBV7-9 and TRBJ1-5; D is unclear. CDR1 SEHNR and CDR2 FQNEAQ come from the germline V gene (reference sequence). Trimming pared 5 bases from V and 1 base from J, leaving 9 bases between. The CDR3 is made up of 14 amino acids. The CDR3 DNA reads as TGTGCCAGCAGCCTGGCGGGGAGCAATCAGCCCCAGCATTTT. It codes for CASSLAGSNQPQHF.

This clone was detected once. V and J are TRBV5-4 and TRBJ1-4; 10 bases match TRBD1. The CDR3 is 13 residues long. CDR1 is SGHNT, CDR2 YYREEE, per germline (reference sequence). Germline trimming cut 7 bases from V and 5 bases from J; bases unmatched to any gene: 2. CDR3 in amino acids: CASSGQGNEKLFF. The CDR3 DNA sequence: TGTGCCAGCTCGGGACAGGGGAATGAAAAACTGTTTTTT.